What follows are 7 T cell receptor beta chains derived from one specimen sequenced in a study of blood T cell repertoires in COVID-19. Method: immunoSEQ multiplex PCR; TCRdb's copy keeps in-frame clones and lacks some. The data show almost 400,000 clones, around 87% seen once. The sample comprised peripheral blood. Every receptor here comes from a woman between 55 and 75 years old with COVID-19, enrolled during active disease.

The rearrangement joins TRBV7-9 to TRBJ2-7, with 13 bases identical to TRBD2. Trimming cost V 5 bases and J 2 bases; bases outside gene matches: 6. Germline V gives CDR1 SEHNR, CDR2 FQNEAQ (reference sequence). This CDR3 has 16 residues. CDR3 protein: CASSLGLAGVPYEQYF. For the CDR3, the DNA is TGTGCCAGCAGCCTCGGACTAGCGGGGGTCCCCTACGAGCAGTACTTC.

The rearrangement joins TRBV5-4 to TRBJ1-4; a weak D match, TRBD1 (6 bases). The CDR3 runs 16 residues. Germline-derived CDR1 and CDR2 are SGHNT and YYREEE (reference sequence). V lost 4 bases and J 0 bases, leaving 13 bases between the germline ends. CDR3 region: CASSPGRGTTNEKLFF. In DNA, the CDR3 is TGTGCCAGCAGCCCCGGGAGGGGGACAACTAATGAAAAACTGTTTTTT.

The chain combines TRBV7-9 with TRBJ1-6; D possibly corresponds to TRBD1 (6 bases). V lost 5 bases to trimming and J lost 2 bases, with 10 bases between them. The CDR3 loop spans 15 amino acids. The V gene's germline CDR1 is SEHNR and CDR2 FQNEAQ (reference sequence). As DNA, the CDR3 is TGTGCCAGCAGCCCGTCAGGGGCCTATAATTCACCCCTCCACTTT. Residues: CASSPSGAYNSPLHF.

CDR3 loop: CASSPIGGLQETQYF. The CDR3 DNA is TGTGCCAGCTCTCCGATCGGCGGACTCCAAGAGACCCAGTACTTC. The chain carries TRBV18 and TRBJ2-5; a weak D match, TRBD2 (5 bases). This CDR3 contains 15 residues. Germline values: CDR1 KGHSH, CDR2 LQKENI. The V and J ends lost 6 bases and 1 base respectively, with 15 bases between them.

This chain joins TRBV6-5 and TRBJ2-7; maybe TRBD2 (5 bases). The CDR3 length is 15 residues. Germline-derived CDR1 and CDR2 are MNHEY and SVGAGI. V was shortened by 2 bases and J by 2 bases, with 13 bases between the two germline ends. CDR3: CASSYDVGNPYEQYF. In DNA, the CDR3 is TGTGCCAGCAGTTACGACGTCGGGAATCCCTACGAGCAGTACTTC.

The chain is built from TRBV5-1 and TRBJ1-2, with 10 bases aligning to TRBD1. V lost 4 bases, J lost 5 bases, and 8 bases stayed unmatched. The germline gives CDR1 SGHRS, CDR2 YFSETQ. The CDR3 contains 15 residues. The CDR3 DNA follows: TGCGCCAGCAGCCGGACTGGGACAGGGGTTTATGGCTACACCTTC. Translating it yields CASSRTGTGVYGYTF.

In regard to this clone: The sample holds other DNA sequences that translate to the same CDR3. The chain employs TRBV6-5 and TRBJ1-4, with D possibly TRBD1 on 5 matching bases. Looked up from germline, CDR1 is MNHEY and CDR2 is SVGAGI. There are 15 residues in the CDR3. Trimming left V 0 bases short and J 8 bases short, with 13 bases between. This CDR3 is CASSYSRQGGEKLFF. The CDR3 nucleotides read TGTGCCAGCAGTTACTCGAGGCAGGGAGGCGAAAAACTGTTTTTT.